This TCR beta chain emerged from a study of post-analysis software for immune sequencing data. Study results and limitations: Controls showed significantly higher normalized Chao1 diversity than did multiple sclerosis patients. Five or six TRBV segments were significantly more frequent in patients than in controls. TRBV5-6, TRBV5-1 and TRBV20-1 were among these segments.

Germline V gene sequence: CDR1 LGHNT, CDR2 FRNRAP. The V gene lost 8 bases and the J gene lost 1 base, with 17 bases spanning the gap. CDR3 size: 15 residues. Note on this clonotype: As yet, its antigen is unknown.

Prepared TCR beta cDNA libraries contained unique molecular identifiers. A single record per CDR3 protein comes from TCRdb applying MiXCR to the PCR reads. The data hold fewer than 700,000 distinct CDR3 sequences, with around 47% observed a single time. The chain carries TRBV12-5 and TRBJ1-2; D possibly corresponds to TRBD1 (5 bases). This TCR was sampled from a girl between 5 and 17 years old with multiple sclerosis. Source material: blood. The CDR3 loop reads CASWGRHQFNYGYTF. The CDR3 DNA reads TGTGCTAGTTGGGGCCGACACCAATTTAACTATGGCTACACCTTC.